This entry lists 19 T cell receptor beta chains sequenced from one sample in a study of cytomegalovirus exposure and HLA in healthy donors. PCR employed 60 Vbeta and 13 Jbeta primers. Produced via immunoSEQ multiplex PCR; TCRdb's table is partial and in-frame only. The sample contains 160,000 or so clones, roughly 80% of which appear only once. Sequenced input: PBMCs. All receptors derive from a man under 40 in good health and CMV-seronegative.

This sequence joins TRBV5-8 and TRBJ2-1, with 13 bases fitting TRBD2. The germline CDR1 and CDR2 sequences are SGHTS and YDEGEE. V gave up 2 bases and J gave up 9 bases; unmatched junction bases: 5. CDR3 length: 15 residues. The CDR3, as DNA: TGTGCCAGCAGCTTACTAGCGGGGGGGCGGGGTGAGCAGTTCTTC. Encoded protein: CASSLLAGGRGEQFF.

This chain links TRBV6-1 with TRBJ2-3; 8 bases map to TRBD2. V dropped 4 bases and J dropped 6; count of bases not matched to a gene: 12. Germline CDR1 MNHNS, CDR2 SASEGT. The CDR3 consists of 16 residues. As DNA, the CDR3 is TGTGCCAGCAGTGCTGGATTAAGCGGGGGCCTGGATACGCAGTATTTT. Amino acids: CASSAGLSGGLDTQYF.

The chain couples TRBV5-4 to TRBJ2-3; 8 bases match TRBD1. The CDR3 length is 14 residues. CDR1 is SGHNT and CDR2 is YYREEE in the germline V gene (reference sequence). The V gene end was trimmed by 4 bases and the J gene end by 2 bases; junction bases not matched to a gene: 3. The CDR3 loop reads CASSLTGATDTQYF. CDR3 nucleotide sequence: TGTGCCAGCAGCCTGACAGGGGCCACAGATACGCAGTATTTT.

The chain links TRBV6-5 to TRBJ2-2; maybe TRBD1 (6 bases). This CDR3 spans 13 amino acids. CDR1 MNHEY and CDR2 SVGAGI come from the germline V gene. V was clipped by 7 bases and J by 3 bases, with 9 bases between them. The DNA for the CDR3 is TGTGCCAGCATCTCAGGGGACACCGGGGAGCTGTTTTTT. This gives the protein CASISGDTGELFF.

This rearrangement joins TRBV6-6 to TRBJ2-7; D unclear. This CDR3 contains 15 residues. Germline V CDR1 and CDR2: MNHNY, SVGAGI (reference sequence). The V gene lost 0 bases and the J gene lost 1 base, with 10 bases spanning the gap. The CDR3: CASSYSESMSYEQYF. The CDR3 DNA sequence: TGTGCCAGCAGTTACTCAGAGTCAATGTCCTACGAGCAGTACTTC.

The genes are TRBV28 and TRBJ2-3; a weak D match, TRBD1 (5 bases). The germline CDR1 and CDR2 sequences are MDHEN and SYDVKM. V dropped 6 bases and J dropped 2 bases, with 21 bases sitting between them. The CDR3 runs to 17 residues. The CDR3 is CASSDLDRQRSTDTQYF. CDR3 coding DNA: TGTGCCAGCAGCGACCTTGATCGACAGAGATCCACAGATACGCAGTATTTT.

The genes are TRBV28 and TRBJ2-7; 8 bases fit TRBD2. The CDR3 extends over 15 amino acids. Trimming at V came to 2 bases and at J to 3 bases, leaving 6 bases not matched to a gene. CDR1 and CDR2 from the germline V gene are MDHEN and SYDVKM. The CDR3 sequence: CASSLVGTRVYEQYF. CDR3 DNA sequence: TGTGCCAGCAGTTTAGTAGGGACTAGGGTCTACGAGCAGTACTTC.

This clone was recorded a few times. V gene TRBV12-2 combines with J gene TRBJ2-7; the table assigns TRBD1, which was not confirmed against the DNA. TRBV12-2 is shown as a pseudogene. The CDR3 length is 16 residues. CDR3 bases: TGTGCAAGTCGCTTAGCTGACAGGCTTCTCTCCTACGAGCAGTACTTC. The encoded protein is CASRLADRLLSYEQYF.

This clone was picked up a small number of times. The chain joins TRBV6-4 to TRBJ2-5; D is unclear. The ends were cut back, 5 bases at V and 1 base at J, with 8 bases in the middle. Germline V gene sequence: CDR1 MRHNA, CDR2 SNTAGT. The CDR3 loop spans 13 amino acids. CDR3 nucleotide sequence: TGTGCCAGCAGTAACAGAGCCCAAGAGACCCAGTACTTC. Translation: CASSNRAQETQYF.

V is TRBV6-5 and J is TRBJ2-3; D might be TRBD1 (6 bases). The CDR3 runs to 13 residues. CDR1 and CDR2 (germline): MNHEY, SVGAGI. V was trimmed by 4 bases and J by 10 bases, leaving 15 bases between them. CDR3 DNA sequence: TGTGCCAGCAGTTTGAAAGGGGGTTATGCGCAGTATTTT. Amino acid sequence: CASSLKGGYAQYF.

The V gene is TRBV4-3, the J gene TRBJ2-2; 13 nucleotides agree with TRBD2. The CDR3 is 17 amino acids. Germline V CDR1 and CDR2: LGHNA, YSLEER. Trimming cost V 3 bases and J 7 bases; bases outside gene matches: 8. The CDR3 DNA is TGCGCCAGCAGCCACCGGACTAGCGGGAGTTTCGGCGGGGAGCTGTTTTTT. Its translation is CASSHRTSGSFGGELFF.

This chain uses TRBV19 with TRBJ2-1; 10 bases match TRBD1. Germline lookup yields CDR1 LNHDA and CDR2 SQIVND (reference sequence). CDR3 length equals 13 residues. The trim removed 5 bases at V and 15 bases at J, leaving 10 bases unmatched. The CDR3 region has the DNA TGTGCCAGTAGTCCCCGACAGGGGGCTCTTCTGTTCTTC. It translates to CASSPRQGALLFF.

In its sample, this clone was seen a few times. A junction boundary mismatches the germline segment, possibly from a read error. This sequence joins TRBV7-9 and TRBJ1-4; D uncertain. Germline V gene sequence: CDR1 SEHNR, CDR2 FQNEAQ (reference sequence). This CDR3 has 12 amino acids. CDR3 nucleotides: TGTTCCAGCAGCGACACTGTGGCCCCACTGTTTTTT. Encoded protein: CSSSDTVAPLFF. Complete variable domain (other parts from reference TRBV7-9 and TRBJ1-4): DTGVSQNPRHKITKRGQNVTFRCDPISEHNRLYWYRQTLGQGPEFLTYFQNEAQLEKSRLLSDRFSAERPKGSFSTLEIQRTEQGDSAMYLCSSSDTVAPLFFGSGTQLSVL.

The V call is TRBV30, the J call TRBJ2-5; 12 bases are shared with TRBD1. Germline V lookup: CDR1 GTSNPN, CDR2 SVGIG (reference sequence). This CDR3 comprises 14 residues. The junction had 8 bases not matched to a gene; V was cut back by 3 bases and J by 9 bases. CDR3 loop: CAWSPGTGGSPQYF. CDR3 nucleotides: TGTGCCTGGAGCCCCGGGACAGGGGGCTCCCCCCAGTACTTC.

The chain recombines TRBV9 with TRBJ2-3; 8 nucleotides agree with TRBD2. Germline V gene data show CDR1 as SGDLS and CDR2 as YYNGEE. The CDR3 is 15 residues long. Losses at the gene ends were 6 bases for V and 2 bases for J; bases not matched to a gene: 8. The DNA for the CDR3 is TGTGCCAGCACCTCCGGGACTAGGTTCACAGATACGCAGTATTTT. It encodes CASTSGTRFTDTQYF. The complete variable domain, with remaining parts taken from reference TRBV9 and TRBJ2-3, reads DSGVTQTPKHLITATGQRVTLRCSPRSGDLSVYWYQQSLDQGLQFLIQYYNGEERAKGNILERFSAQQFPDLHSELNLSSLELGDSALYFCASTSGTRFTDTQYFGPGTRLTVL.

The chain recombines TRBV27 with TRBJ2-7; D is perhaps TRBD2 (6 bases). The ends were cut back, 4 bases at V and 2 bases at J, with 9 bases in the middle. Germline V gene data show CDR1 as MNHEY and CDR2 as SMNVEV (reference sequence). CDR3 size: 13 residues. CDR3 sequence: CASSSGLAYEQYF. The CDR3 nucleotides read TGTGCCAGCAGTTCGGGACTTGCCTACGAGCAGTACTTC.

This clone was seen a single time. This rearrangement joins TRBV29-1 to TRBJ1-2; D unclear. The V and J ends lost 2 bases and 5 bases respectively, with 15 bases between them. Looked up from germline, CDR1 is SQVTM and CDR2 is ANQGSEA. CDR3 length equals 14 residues. The CDR3 DNA reads TGCAGCGTTGAAAGGCAGGCCCACTCTTATGGCTACACCTTC. It translates to CSVERQAHSYGYTF.

The chain is built from TRBV5-4 and TRBJ1-2; D is possibly TRBD1 (5 bases). This CDR3 spans 15 amino acids. Trimming took 5 bases from V and 2 from J, leaving 16 bases between them. Germline lookup yields CDR1 SGHNT and CDR2 YYREEE (reference sequence). CDR3 DNA sequence: TGTGCCAGCAGTACTGACAGAATCTTAAACTATGGCTACACCTTC. It is translated as CASSTDRILNYGYTF.

Only a few counts were recorded for this clone. The chain uses TRBV13 and TRBJ2-5; the match to TRBD2 covers 7 bases. Looked up from germline, CDR1 is PRHDT and CDR2 is FYEKMQ (reference sequence). V trimming: 4 bases; J trimming: 5 bases; junction bases outside the gene matches: 7. The CDR3 is 14 residues long. DNA for the CDR3: TGTGCCAGCAGCTCCCGGTCCGGGAGGGAGACCCAGTACTTC. Translating it yields CASSSRSGRETQYF.